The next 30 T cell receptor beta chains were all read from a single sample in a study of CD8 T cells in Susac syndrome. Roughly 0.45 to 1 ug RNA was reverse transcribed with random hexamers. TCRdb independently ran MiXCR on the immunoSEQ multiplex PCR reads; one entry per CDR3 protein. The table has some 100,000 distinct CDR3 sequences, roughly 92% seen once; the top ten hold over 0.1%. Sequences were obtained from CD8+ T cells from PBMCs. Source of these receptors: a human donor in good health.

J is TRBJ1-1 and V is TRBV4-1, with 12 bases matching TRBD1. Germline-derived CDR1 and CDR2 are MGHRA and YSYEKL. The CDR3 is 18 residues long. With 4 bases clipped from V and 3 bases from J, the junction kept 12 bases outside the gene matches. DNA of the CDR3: TGCGCCAGCAGCCCGAGGGGACAGGGGGCGCGGGTCGACACTGAAGCTTTCTTT. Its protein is CASSPRGQGARVDTEAFF.

In DNA, the CDR3 is TGTGCCAGCAGTCGGGGGGGCCGGAGCAATCAGCCCCAGCATTTT. Its protein is CASSRGGRSNQPQHF. This chain connects TRBV12-3 or TRBV12-4 to TRBJ1-5, with TRBD1 as a possible D gene (6 bases). The CDR3 spans 15 residues. The germline V and J ends were trimmed by 5 bases and 1 base, with 12 bases remaining between them.

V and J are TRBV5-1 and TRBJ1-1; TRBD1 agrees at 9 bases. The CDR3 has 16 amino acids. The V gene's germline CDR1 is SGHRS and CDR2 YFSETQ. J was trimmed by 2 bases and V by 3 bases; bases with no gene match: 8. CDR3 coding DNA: TGCGCCAGCAGCTCGGGACAGGGAGGGCCTAACACTGAAGCTTTCTTT. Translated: CASSSGQGGPNTEAFF.

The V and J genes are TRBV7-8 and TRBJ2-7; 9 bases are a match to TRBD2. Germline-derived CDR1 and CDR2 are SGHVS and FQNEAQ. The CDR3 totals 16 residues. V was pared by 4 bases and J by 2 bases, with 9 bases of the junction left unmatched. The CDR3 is CASSSSTSGVAYEQYF. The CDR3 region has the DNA TGTGCCAGCAGCTCCTCGACTAGCGGCGTAGCCTACGAGCAGTACTTC. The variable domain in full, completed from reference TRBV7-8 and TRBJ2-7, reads GAGVSQSPRYKVAKRGQDVALRCDPISGHVSLFWYQQALGQGPEFLTYFQNEAQLDKSGLPSDRFFAERPEGSVSTLKIQRTQQEDSAVYLCASSSSTSGVAYEQYFGPGTRLTVT.

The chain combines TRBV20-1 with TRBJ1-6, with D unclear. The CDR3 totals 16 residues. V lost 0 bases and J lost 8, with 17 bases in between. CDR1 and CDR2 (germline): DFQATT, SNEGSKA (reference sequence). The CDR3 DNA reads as TGCAGTGCTAGAGATCCCTCGGCCGCCGGGGATTCACCCCTCCACTTT. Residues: CSARDPSAAGDSPLHF.

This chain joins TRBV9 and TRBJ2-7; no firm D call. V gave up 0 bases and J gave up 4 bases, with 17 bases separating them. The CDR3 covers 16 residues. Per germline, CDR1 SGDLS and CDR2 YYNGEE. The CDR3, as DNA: TGTGCCAGCAGCGTAGATCCCGCGTCACTCTCATACGAGCAGTACTTC. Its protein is CASSVDPASLSYEQYF.

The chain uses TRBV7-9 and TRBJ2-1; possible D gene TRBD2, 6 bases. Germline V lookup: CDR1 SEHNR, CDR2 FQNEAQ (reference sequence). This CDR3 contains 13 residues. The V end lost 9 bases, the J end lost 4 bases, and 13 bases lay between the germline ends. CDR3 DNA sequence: TGTGCCAGTGACCTACTAGCATACAATGAGCAGTTCTTC. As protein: CASDLLAYNEQFF.

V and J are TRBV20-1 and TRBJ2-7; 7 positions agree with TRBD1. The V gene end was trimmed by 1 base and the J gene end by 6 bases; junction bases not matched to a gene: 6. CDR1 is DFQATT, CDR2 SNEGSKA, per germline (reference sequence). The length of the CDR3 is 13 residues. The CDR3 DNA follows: TGCAGTGCTAGAGTGGTAACAGGGGCCGAGCAGTACTTC. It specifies CSARVVTGAEQYF.

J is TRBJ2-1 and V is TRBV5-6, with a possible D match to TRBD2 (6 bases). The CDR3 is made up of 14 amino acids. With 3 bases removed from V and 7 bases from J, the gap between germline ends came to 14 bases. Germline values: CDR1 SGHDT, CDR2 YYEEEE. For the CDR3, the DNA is TGTGCCAGCAGCTCCCTCGGAGGGTATAATGAGCAGTTCTTC. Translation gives CASSSLGGYNEQFF.

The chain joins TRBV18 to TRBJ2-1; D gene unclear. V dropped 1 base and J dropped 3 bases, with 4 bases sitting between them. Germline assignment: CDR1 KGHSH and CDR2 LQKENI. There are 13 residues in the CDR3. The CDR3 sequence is CASSPQGYNEQFF. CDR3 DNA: TGTGCCAGCTCACCACAGGGCTACAATGAGCAGTTCTTC.

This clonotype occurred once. The CDR3 spells CASSLAGTWNEQFF. The CDR3 DNA is TGTGCCAGCAGCTTAGCTGGAACGTGGAATGAGCAGTTCTTC. This chain connects TRBV7-2 to TRBJ2-1; no clear D gene. The CDR3 is 14 amino acids. Germline V lookup: CDR1 SGHTA, CDR2 FQGNSA. The V end was cut by 0 bases, the J end by 7 bases, with 10 bases between.

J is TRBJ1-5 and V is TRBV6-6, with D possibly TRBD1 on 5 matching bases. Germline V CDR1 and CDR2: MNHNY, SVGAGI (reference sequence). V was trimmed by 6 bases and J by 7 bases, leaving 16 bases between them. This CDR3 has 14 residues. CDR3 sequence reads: CASSPGVGGQPQHF. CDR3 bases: TGTGCCAGCAGCCCCGGGGTGGGGGGACAGCCCCAGCATTTT.

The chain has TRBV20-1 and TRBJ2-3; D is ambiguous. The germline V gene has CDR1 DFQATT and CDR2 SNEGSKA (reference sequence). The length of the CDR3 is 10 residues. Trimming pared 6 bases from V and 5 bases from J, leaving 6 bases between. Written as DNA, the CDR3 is TGCAGTGCGAAGCTAGATACGCAGTATTTT. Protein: CSAKLDTQYF.

The CDR3 reads CASSLSSGEPYEQYF. The CDR3 DNA reads as TGTGCCAGCAGCTTAAGTAGCGGGGAGCCCTACGAGCAGTACTTC. The chain links TRBV7-2 to TRBJ2-7, with 8 bases lining up with TRBD2. The ends lost 2 bases at V and 2 bases at J; junction bases unmatched: 5. Looked up from germline, CDR1 is SGHTA and CDR2 is FQGNSA. This CDR3 is built from 15 residues.

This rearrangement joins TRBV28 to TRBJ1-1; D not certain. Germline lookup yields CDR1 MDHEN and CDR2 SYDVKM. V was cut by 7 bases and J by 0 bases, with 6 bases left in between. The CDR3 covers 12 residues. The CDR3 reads CASKDLNTEAFF. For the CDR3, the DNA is TGTGCCAGCAAGGATCTGAACACTGAAGCTTTCTTT.

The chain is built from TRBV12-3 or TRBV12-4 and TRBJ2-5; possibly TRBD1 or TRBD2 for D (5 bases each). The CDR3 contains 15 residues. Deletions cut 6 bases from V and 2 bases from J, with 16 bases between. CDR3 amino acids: CASRRAGWMQETQYF. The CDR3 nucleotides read TGTGCCAGCAGGCGGGCAGGGTGGATGCAAGAGACCCAGTACTTC.

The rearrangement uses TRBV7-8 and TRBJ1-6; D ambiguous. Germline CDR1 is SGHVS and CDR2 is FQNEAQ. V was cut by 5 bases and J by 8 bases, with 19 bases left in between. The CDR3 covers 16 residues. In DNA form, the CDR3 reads TGTGCCAGCAGCGAAAGGGCAGATATGTTTGATTCACCCCTCCACTTT. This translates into CASSERADMFDSPLHF.

The CDR3 DNA is TGTGCCAGCAGACTGGACGCCTACAATGAGCAGTTCTTC. Protein sequence: CASRLDAYNEQFF. The V call is TRBV2, the J call TRBJ2-1; unclear D gene. This CDR3 has 13 amino acids. Germline values: CDR1 SNHLY, CDR2 FYNNEI. Trimming took 6 bases from V and 2 from J, leaving 8 bases between them.

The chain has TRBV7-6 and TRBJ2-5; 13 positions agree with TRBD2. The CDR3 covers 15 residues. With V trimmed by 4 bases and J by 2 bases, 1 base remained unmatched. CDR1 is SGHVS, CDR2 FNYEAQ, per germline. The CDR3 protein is CASSSTSGGQETQYF. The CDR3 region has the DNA TGTGCCAGCAGCTCGACTAGCGGGGGGCAAGAGACCCAGTACTTC. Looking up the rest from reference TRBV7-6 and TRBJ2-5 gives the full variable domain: GAGVSQSPRYKVTKRGQDVALRCDPISGHVSLYWYRQALGQGPEFLTYFNYEAQQDKSGLPNDRFSAERPEGSISTLTIQRTEQRDSAMYRCASSSTSGGQETQYFGPGTRLLVL.

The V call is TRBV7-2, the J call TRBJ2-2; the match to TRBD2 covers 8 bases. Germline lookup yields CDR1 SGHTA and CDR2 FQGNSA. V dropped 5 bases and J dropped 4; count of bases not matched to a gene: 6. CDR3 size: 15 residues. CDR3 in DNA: TGTGCCAGCAGCGTTCTAGCGGGTAGCACCGGGGAGCTGTTTTTT. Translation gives CASSVLAGSTGELFF.

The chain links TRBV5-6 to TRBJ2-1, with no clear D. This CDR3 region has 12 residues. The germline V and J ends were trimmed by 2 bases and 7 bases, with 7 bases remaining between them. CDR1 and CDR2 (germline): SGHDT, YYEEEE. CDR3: CASSLGSNEQFF. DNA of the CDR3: TGTGCCAGCAGCTTAGGTAGTAATGAGCAGTTCTTC.

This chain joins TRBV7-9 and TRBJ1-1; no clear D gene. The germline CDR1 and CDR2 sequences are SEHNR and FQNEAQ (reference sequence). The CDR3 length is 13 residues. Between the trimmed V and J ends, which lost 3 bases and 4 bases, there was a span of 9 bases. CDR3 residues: CASSFGYSTEAFF. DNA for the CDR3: TGTGCCAGCAGCTTTGGTTATAGCACTGAAGCTTTCTTT.

The CDR3 DNA sequence: TGTGCCAGCAGGATTGGACAGGGGAAAGCTTTCTTT. Its protein is CASRIGQGKAFF. The chain carries TRBV25-1 and TRBJ1-1, with 9 positions matching TRBD1. Germline V gene sequence: CDR1 MGHDK, CDR2 SYGVNS. The V and J ends lost 6 bases and 9 bases, in that order; junction bases with no gene match: 5. The CDR3 is 12 amino acids. Full variable domain (remainder filled in from reference TRBV25-1 and TRBJ1-1): EADIYQTPRYLVIGTGKKITLECSQTMGHDKMYWYQQDPGMELHLIHYSYGVNSTEKGDLSSESTVSRIRTEHFPLTLESARPSHTSQYLCASRIGQGKAFFGQGTRLTVV.

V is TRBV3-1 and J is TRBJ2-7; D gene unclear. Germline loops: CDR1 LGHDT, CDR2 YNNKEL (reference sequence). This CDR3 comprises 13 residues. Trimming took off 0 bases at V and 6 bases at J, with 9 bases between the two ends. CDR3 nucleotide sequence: TGTGCCAGCAGCCAAGATCGAGTCGGCGAGCAGTACTTC. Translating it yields CASSQDRVGEQYF.

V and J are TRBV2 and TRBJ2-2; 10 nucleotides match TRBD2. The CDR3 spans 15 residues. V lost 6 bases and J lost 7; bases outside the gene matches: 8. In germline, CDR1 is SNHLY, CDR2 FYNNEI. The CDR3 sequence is CASRPGTSVGGELFF. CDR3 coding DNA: TGTGCCAGCAGACCCGGGACTAGCGTTGGCGGGGAGCTGTTTTTT.

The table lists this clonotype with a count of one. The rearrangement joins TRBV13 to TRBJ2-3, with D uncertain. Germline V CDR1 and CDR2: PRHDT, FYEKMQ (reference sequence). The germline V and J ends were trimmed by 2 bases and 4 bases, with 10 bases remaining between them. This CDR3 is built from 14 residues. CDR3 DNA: TGTGCCAGCAGCTTATATGGCGGCGCAGATACGCAGTATTTT. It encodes CASSLYGGADTQYF.

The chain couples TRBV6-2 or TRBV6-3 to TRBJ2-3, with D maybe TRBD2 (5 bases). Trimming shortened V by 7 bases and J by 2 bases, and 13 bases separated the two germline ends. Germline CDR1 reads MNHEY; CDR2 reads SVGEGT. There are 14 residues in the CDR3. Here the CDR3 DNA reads TGTGCCAGCATGATGAAGACTACCACAGATACGCAGTATTTT. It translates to CASMMKTTTDTQYF.

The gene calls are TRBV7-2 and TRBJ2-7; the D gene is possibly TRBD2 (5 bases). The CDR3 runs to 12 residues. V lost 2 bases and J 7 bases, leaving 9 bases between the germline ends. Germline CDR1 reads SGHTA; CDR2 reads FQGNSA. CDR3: CASSLLTGEQYF. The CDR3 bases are TGTGCCAGCAGCTTACTGACGGGGGAGCAGTACTTC.

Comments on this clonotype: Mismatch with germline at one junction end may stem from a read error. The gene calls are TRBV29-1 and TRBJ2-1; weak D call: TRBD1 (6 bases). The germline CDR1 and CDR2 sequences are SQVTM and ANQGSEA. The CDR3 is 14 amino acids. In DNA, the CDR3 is TGCAGCGTAGTACAGGGAAGCTCCTACAATAAGCAGTTCTTC. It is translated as CSVVQGSSYNKQFF.

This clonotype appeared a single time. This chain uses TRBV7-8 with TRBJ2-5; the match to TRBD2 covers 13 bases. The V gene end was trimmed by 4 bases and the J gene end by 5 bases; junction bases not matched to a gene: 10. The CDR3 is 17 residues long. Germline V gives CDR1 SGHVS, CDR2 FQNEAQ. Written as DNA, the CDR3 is TGTGCCAGCAGCTACCGGACTAGCGGGAGAACTTCGGAGACCCAGTACTTC. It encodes CASSYRTSGRTSETQYF. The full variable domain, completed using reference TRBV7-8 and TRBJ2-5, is GAGVSQSPRYKVAKRGQDVALRCDPISGHVSLFWYQQALGQGPEFLTYFQNEAQLDKSGLPSDRFFAERPEGSVSTLKIQRTQQEDSAVYLCASSYRTSGRTSETQYFGPGTRLLVL.